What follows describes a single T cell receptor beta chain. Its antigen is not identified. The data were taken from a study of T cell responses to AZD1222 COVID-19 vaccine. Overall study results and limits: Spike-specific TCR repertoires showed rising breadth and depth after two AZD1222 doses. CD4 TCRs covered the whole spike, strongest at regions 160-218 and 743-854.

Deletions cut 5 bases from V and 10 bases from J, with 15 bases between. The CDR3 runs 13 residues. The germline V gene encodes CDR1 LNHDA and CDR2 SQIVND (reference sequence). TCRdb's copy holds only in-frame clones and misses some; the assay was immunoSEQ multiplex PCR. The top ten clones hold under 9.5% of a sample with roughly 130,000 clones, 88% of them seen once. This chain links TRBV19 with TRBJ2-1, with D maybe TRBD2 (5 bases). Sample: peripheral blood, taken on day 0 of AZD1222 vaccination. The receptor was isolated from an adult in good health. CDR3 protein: CASSPRATMEQFF. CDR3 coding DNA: TGTGCCAGTAGTCCGAGGGCCACTATGGAGCAGTTCTTC.